One TCR beta chain is described in this entry. The antigen is unknown. This sample is part of a study of T cell clones after liver transplantation. Study at large: As an antigen-independent comparator, third-party-reactive TCRbeta sequences came from pre-transplant mixed lymphocyte reactions. Study findings and constraints: Compared with third party-reactive sequences, donor-reactive ones declined more, independent of withdrawal success. Small, mixed patient groups and varying post-transplant times limit these conclusions. Post-transplant, graft-donor-reactive CD4 TCRbeta sequences in blood dropped significantly in most of the 8 subjects.

V shed 1 base and J 8 bases; nucleotides not matched to a gene: 11. Per the germline V gene, CDR1 is SGHNT and CDR2 is YENEEA. This CDR3 comprises 16 residues. Only in-frame clones appear in the TCRdb table, and some are missing; sequencing was by immunoSEQ multiplex PCR. The table lists roughly 70,000 clones, over 85% of them singletons. The chain uses TRBV11-3 and TRBJ2-1; TRBD2 matches 7 bases. The specimen comprised CD4+ T cells from blood, sampled before liver transplant. This sequence was found in a human donor who received a liver transplant. The CDR3 loop is CASSLAGGRGRDEQFF. CDR3 nucleotides: TGTGCCAGCAGCTTAGCTGGCGGGAGAGGTAGGGATGAGCAGTTCTTC.